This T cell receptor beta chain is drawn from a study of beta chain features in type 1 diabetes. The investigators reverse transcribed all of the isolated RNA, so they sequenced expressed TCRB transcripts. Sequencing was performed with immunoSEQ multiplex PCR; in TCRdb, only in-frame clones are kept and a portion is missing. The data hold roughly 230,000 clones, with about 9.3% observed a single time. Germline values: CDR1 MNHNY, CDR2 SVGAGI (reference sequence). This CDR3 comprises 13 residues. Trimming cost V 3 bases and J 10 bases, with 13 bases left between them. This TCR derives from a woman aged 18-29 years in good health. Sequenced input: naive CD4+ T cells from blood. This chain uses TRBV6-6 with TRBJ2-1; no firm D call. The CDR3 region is CASSYDTPGEQFF. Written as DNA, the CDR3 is TGTGCCAGCAGTTATGACACCCCTGGGGAGCAGTTCTTC.